This T cell receptor beta chain was captured in a study of cytotoxic CD8 clonotypes in ibrutinib-treated CLL. Background on the study: The study recorded mean values of around 250,000 productive templates and approximately 94,000 productive rearrangements per sample.

Only in-frame clones appear in the TCRdb table, and some are missing; sequencing was by immunoSEQ multiplex PCR. The repertoire consists of hundreds of thousands of clones, with about three quarters occurring once and the leading ten covering about 6.4%. The V end lost 8 bases, the J end lost 4 bases, and 11 bases lay between the germline ends. CDR1 is SGHTA, CDR2 FQGNSA, per germline. CDR3 length equals 12 residues. The J gene is TRBJ1-1, the V gene TRBV7-2; tentative D call: TRBD1 (5 bases). The clonotype comes from a human donor with chronic lymphocytic leukemia. Sequenced material: PBMCs, taken after 12 months of ibrutinib treatment. In DNA form, the CDR3 reads TGTGCCAGCGGGGGAGCTGGCACTGAAGCTTTCTTT. This translates into CASGGAGTEAFF.